The clone carrying this T cell receptor beta chain was counted a few times. What it binds is unknown. This sample is part of a study of identical twins. Notes on the study in general: Where beta out-of-frame sequences were concerned, excess twin sharing was weaker. Whereas memory repertoires showed no such difference, abundant cord blood beta clonotypes carried fewer insertions. The study based its conclusions on cross-sectional statistical analysis and did not follow the same donors.

Trimming left V 4 bases short and J 0 bases short, with 12 bases between. The CDR3 is made up of 15 amino acids. Germline V gene lookup returns CDR1 SGHRS and CDR2 YFSETQ. A universal primer binding site was introduced by template switching. The final cDNA contained unique molecular identifiers. TCRdb ran MiXCR on the 5' RACE reads and lists one entry per CDR3 protein. The sample holds a few hundred thousand distinct CDR3 sequences; over 9.5% are singletons and the top ten take about 9%. The clonotype was recovered from a man between 45 and 60 years old in good health. Sequencing was performed on memory T cells sorted from blood. The rearrangement uses TRBV5-1 and TRBJ2-3; D may match TRBD1 or TRBD2 (5 bases each). DNA of the CDR3: TGCGCCAGCAGCCTTATGGGGGTTAGCACAGATACGCAGTATTTT. Its translation: CASSLMGVSTDTQYF.